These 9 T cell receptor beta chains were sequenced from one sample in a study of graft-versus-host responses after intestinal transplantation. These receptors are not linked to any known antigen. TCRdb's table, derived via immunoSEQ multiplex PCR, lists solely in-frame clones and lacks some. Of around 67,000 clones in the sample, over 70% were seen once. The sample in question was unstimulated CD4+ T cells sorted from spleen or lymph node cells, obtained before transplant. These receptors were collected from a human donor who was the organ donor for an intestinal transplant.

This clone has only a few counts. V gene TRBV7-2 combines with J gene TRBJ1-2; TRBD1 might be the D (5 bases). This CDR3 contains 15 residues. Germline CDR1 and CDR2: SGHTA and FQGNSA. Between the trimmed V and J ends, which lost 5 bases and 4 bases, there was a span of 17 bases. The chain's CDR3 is CASSPNGVGGYGYTF. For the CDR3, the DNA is TGTGCCAGCAGCCCGAACGGTGTCGGGGGCTATGGCTACACCTTC.

CDR3 sequence (DNA): TGTGCCAGCAGACAAACGGGGGGGACTAATGAAAAACTGTTTTTT. Its translation: CASRQTGGTNEKLFF. The chain is built from TRBV6-5 and TRBJ1-4, with a weak D call TRBD1 (5 bases). Germline loops: CDR1 MNHEY, CDR2 SVGAGI. The CDR3 sequence is 15 residues long. Trimming cost V 6 bases and J 2 bases, with 13 bases left between them.

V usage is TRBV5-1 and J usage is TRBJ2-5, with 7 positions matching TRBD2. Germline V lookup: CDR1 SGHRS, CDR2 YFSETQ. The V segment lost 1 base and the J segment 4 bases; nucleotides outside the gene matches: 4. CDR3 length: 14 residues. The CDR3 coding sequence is TGCGCCAGCAGCTTGCCTTCTAGCGGAGAGACCCAGTACTTC. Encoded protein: CASSLPSSGETQYF.

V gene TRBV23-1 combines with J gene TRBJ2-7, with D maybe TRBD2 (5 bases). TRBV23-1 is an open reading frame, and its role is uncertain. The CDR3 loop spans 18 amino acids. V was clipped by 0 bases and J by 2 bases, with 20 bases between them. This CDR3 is CASSQSLNRISGAYEQYV. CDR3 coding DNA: TGCGCCAGCAGTCAATCGCTCAATCGGATAAGCGGAGCCTACGAGCAGTACGTC.

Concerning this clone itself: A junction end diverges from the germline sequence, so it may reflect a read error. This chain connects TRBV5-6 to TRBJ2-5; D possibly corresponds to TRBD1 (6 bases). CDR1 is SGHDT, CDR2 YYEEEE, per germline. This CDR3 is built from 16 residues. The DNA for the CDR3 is TGTGCCAGCAGCCCCCTCTCTTTCCGGGGACAAGGGACCCAGTACTTC. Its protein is CASSPLSFRGQGTQYF. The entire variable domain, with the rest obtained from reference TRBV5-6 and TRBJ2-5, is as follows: DAGVTQSPTHLIKTRGQQVTLRCSPKSGHDTVSWYQQALGQGPQFIFQYYEEEERQRGNFPDRFSGHQFPNYSSELNVNALLLGDSALYLCASSPLSFRGQGTQYFGPGTRLLVL.

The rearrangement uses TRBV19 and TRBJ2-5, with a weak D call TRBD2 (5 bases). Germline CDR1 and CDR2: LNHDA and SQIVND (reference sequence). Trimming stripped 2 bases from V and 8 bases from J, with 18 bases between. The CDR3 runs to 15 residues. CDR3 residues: CASSISVSAGRTQYF. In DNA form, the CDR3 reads TGTGCCAGTAGTATATCGGTTAGCGCTGGACGTACCCAGTACTTC.

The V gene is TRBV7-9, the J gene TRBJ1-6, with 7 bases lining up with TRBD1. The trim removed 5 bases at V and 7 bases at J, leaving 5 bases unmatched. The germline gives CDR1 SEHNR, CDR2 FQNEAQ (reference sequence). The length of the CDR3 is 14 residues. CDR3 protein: CASSPTGWNSPLHF. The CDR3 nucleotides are TGTGCCAGCAGCCCGACAGGGTGGAATTCACCCCTCCACTTT.

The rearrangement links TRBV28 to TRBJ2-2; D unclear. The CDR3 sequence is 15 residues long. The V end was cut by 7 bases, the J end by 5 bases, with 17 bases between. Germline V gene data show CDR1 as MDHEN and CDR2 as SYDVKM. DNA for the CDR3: TGTGCCAGCACAAATGGCCCAGGATGGACCGGGGAGCTGTTTTTT. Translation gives CASTNGPGWTGELFF. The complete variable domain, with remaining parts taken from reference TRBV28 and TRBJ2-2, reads DVKVTQSSRYLVKRTGEKVFLECVQDMDHENMFWYRQDPGLGLRLIYFSYDVKMKEKGDIPEGYSVSREKKERFSLILESASTNQTSMYLCASTNGPGWTGELFFGEGSRLTVL.

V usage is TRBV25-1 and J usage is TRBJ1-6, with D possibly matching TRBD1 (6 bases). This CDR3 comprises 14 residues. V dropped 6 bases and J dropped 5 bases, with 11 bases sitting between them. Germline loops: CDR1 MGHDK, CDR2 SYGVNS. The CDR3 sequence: CASRDSNDNSPLHF. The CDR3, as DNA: TGTGCCAGCAGGGACAGTAACGATAATTCACCCCTCCACTTT.